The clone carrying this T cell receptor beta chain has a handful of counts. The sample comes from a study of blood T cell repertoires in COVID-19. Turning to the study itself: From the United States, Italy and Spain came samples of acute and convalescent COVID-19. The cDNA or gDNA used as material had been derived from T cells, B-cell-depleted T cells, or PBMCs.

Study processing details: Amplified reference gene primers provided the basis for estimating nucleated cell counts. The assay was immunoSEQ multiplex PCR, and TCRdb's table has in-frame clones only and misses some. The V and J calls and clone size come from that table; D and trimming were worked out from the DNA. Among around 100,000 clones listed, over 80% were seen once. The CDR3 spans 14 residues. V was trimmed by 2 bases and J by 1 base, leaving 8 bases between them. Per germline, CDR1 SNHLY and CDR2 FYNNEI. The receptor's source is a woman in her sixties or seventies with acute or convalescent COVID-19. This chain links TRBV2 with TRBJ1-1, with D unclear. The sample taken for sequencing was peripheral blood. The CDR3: CASSERGWNTEAFF. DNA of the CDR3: TGTGCCAGCAGTGAACGAGGGTGGAACACTGAAGCTTTCTTT.